This entry describes one T cell receptor (beta chain). Its antigen is still unknown. Patients with Susac syndrome met diagnostic criteria defined recently for definite or probable disease. Germline lookup yields CDR1 SGHDT and CDR2 YYEEEE. This CDR3 has 14 residues. The trim removed 4 bases at V and 4 bases at J, leaving 5 bases unmatched. The data derive from a study of CD8 T cells in Susac syndrome. Random hexamers were used to reverse transcribe an amount of roughly 0.45 to 1 ug RNA. TCRdb itself ran the immunoSEQ multiplex PCR reads through MiXCR, one entry per CDR3 protein. This table holds 160,000 or so distinct CDR3 sequences, 85% to 95% found once. Regarding the study as a whole: The CD4+ T cell repertoires in Susac syndrome were not clonally expanded.

The receptor comes from a human donor with Susac syndrome. V is TRBV5-6 and J is TRBJ2-5, with 9 positions matching TRBD2. Sample: CD4+ T cells from PBMCs. The DNA of the CDR3 is TGTGCCAGCAGCCGAGTACTAGCGGGAGAGACCCAGTACTTC. Residues: CASSRVLAGETQYF.